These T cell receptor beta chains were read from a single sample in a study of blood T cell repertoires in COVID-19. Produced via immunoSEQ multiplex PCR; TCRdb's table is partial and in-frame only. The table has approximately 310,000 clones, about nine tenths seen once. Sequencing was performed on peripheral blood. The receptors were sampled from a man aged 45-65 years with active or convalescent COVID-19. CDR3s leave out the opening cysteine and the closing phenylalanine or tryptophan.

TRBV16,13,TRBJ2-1,ASSQSPGSYNEQF
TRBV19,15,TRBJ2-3,ASSTSWTGSSTDTQY
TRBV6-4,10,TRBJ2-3,ASSDWAGTQY
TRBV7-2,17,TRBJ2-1,ASSLRPQQGAEMDNEQF
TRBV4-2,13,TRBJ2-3,ASSQEGQPTDTQY
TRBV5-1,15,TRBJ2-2,ASRPQLGGAHTGELF
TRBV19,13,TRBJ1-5,ASSRQGMGNQPQH
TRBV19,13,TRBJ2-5,ASSPVTGGQETQY
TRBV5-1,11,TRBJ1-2,ASSFRTGDGYT
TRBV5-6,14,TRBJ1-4,ASSLDNPATNEKLF
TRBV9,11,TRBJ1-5,ASSVAGGQPQH
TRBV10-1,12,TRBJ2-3,ASSLAGATDTQY